The rows below give T cell receptor beta chains drawn from one sample of a study of blood T cell repertoires in COVID-19. The method was immunoSEQ multiplex PCR; TCRdb's version includes in-frame clones alone and lacks a portion of them. The sample consists of about 150,000 clones, roughly 90% of them appearing once. What was sequenced was PBMCs or T cells enriched from blood (not recorded which). Receptors originate from a woman aged 45-65 years who had recovered from COVID-19. The CDR3 runs from the conserved cysteine through the conserved F or W. The order of the fields is clone size, J gene, CDR3 length, D gene, V gene, CDR3 protein, CDR3 DNA. A D gene is named only where the DNA matches it firmly. Part of the rows lack a size; the others show once, few, many or a class for expanded clones.

- | TRBJ2-7 | 15 | TRBD2 | TRBV27 | CASSQDLAGAYEQYF | TGTGCCAGCAGCCAAGACCTAGCGGGAGCCTACGAGCAGTACTTC
- | TRBJ2-7 | 13 | TRBD2 | TRBV2 | CAGARTSTHEQYF | TGTGCCGGGGCTAGGACTAGCACCCACGAGCAGTACTTC
- | TRBJ2-7 | 16 | TRBD2 | TRBV2 | CASSDQGLAGAYEQYF | TGTGCCAGCAGTGATCAGGGACTAGCGGGAGCCTACGAGCAGTACTTC
- | TRBJ1-5 | 13 | - | TRBV15 | CATSRTDNQPQHF | TGTGCCACCAGCCGGACAGACAATCAGCCCCAGCATTTT
- | TRBJ1-5 | 16 | - | TRBV1 | CTSSQASAGHDQPQHF | TGCACCAGCAGCCAAGCTTCGGCAGGTCACGATCAGCCCCAGCATTTT
- | TRBJ1-2 | 15 | - | TRBV18 | CASSPPGLGSYGYTF | TGTGCCAGCTCACCACCGGGTCTAGGTTCCTATGGCTACACCTTC
- | TRBJ1-1 | 14 | TRBD1 | TRBV24-1 | CATSDGQGDTEAFF | TGTGCCACCAGTGATGGTCAGGGGGACACTGAAGCTTTCTTT
- | TRBJ2-1 | 15 | TRBD2 | TRBV20-1 | CSASSGLAGDHEQFF | TGCAGTGCTAGTTCCGGACTAGCGGGAGACCATGAGCAGTTCTTC
- | TRBJ1-1 | 15 | TRBD1 | TRBV7-8 | CASSLGQGWNTEAFF | TGTGCCAGCAGCTTAGGACAGGGGTGGAACACTGAAGCTTTCTTT
- | TRBJ2-7 | 14 | - | TRBV6-5 | CASSYSLQGYEQYF | TGTGCCAGCAGTTACTCCCTACAGGGCTACGAGCAGTACTTC
- | TRBJ1-5 | 15 | - | TRBV28 | CASSLKGVGNQPQHF | TGTGCCAGCAGTTTAAAAGGGGTGGGCAATCAGCCCCAGCATTTT
- | TRBJ2-6 | 17 | TRBD1 | TRBV29-1 | CSVDTGQGASGANVLTF | TGCAGCGTTGATACGGGACAGGGGGCAAGTGGGGCCAACGTCCTGACTTTC
- | TRBJ1-4 | 14 | - | TRBV6-6 | CASRESGAGEKLFF | TGTGCCAGCAGAGAATCAGGGGCCGGTGAAAAACTGTTTTTT
- | TRBJ1-4 | 15 | - | TRBV7-9 | CASRRSEATNEKLFF | TGTGCCAGCAGACGATCGGAGGCAACTAATGAAAAACTGTTTTTT
- | TRBJ1-3 | 17 | - | TRBV10-3 | CATLESASRNSGNTIYF | TGTGCCACCCTGGAATCAGCTTCTAGGAACTCTGGAAACACCATATATTTT
- | TRBJ2-2 | 16 | TRBD2 | TRBV5-1 | CASSFPAGENTGELFF | TGCGCCAGCAGCTTTCCAGCGGGAGAGAACACCGGGGAGCTGTTTTTT
- | TRBJ1-5 | 13 | - | TRBV30 | CAWARGANQPQHF | TGTGCCTGGGCGCGGGGTGCAAATCAGCCCCAGCATTTT
- | TRBJ1-1 | 15 | TRBD1 | TRBV7-9 | CASSLGTGGRTEAFF | TGTGCCAGCAGCTTAGGGACAGGGGGCAGGACTGAAGCTTTCTTT
- | TRBJ1-4 | 14 | TRBD1 | TRBV4-1 | CASSPGTVFEKLFF | TGCGCCAGCAGCCCTGGGACAGTTTTCGAAAAACTGTTTTTT
- | TRBJ1-1 | 10 | - | TRBV28 | CASSRGLSFF | TGTGCCAGCAGTCGCGGGTTATCTTTCTTT
- | TRBJ2-7 | 15 | TRBD1 | TRBV28 | CASSRSGTGGSEQYF | TGTGCCAGCAGTCGATCCGGGACAGGGGGCTCCGAGCAGTACTTC
- | TRBJ1-5 | 13 | TRBD1 | TRBV19 | CASREQGDQPQHF | TGTGCCAGTAGAGAGCAGGGGGATCAGCCCCAGCATTTT
- | TRBJ2-1 | 14 | TRBD1 | TRBV5-6 | CASSLWDSYNEQFF | TGTGCCAGCAGCCTGTGGGACAGCTACAATGAGCAGTTCTTC
few | TRBJ1-5 | 14 | - | TRBV5-4 | CASSSFGGDQPQHF | TGTGCCAGCAGCTCCTTCGGGGGGGATCAGCCCCAGCATTTT
- | TRBJ1-5 | 14 | TRBD1 | TRBV7-2 | CASSRDRYNQPQHF | TGTGCCAGCAGCCGGGACAGGTACAATCAGCCCCAGCATTTT
- | TRBJ1-2 | 13 | - | TRBV25-1 | CASSETTSYGYTF | TGTGCCAGCAGTGAAACTACCAGCTATGGCTACACCTTC
once | TRBJ1-4 | 14 | - | TRBV19 | CASRFRGSDEKLFF | TGTGCCAGTAGATTTCGGGGATCGGACGAAAAACTGTTTTTT
- | TRBJ2-5 | 14 | - | TRBV10-3 | CAIRAGGVGETQYF | TGTGCCATCAGGGCCGGAGGGGTGGGGGAGACCCAGTACTTC
- | TRBJ2-7 | 14 | - | TRBV28 | CASSFFYEAYEQYF | TGTGCCAGCAGTTTCTTTTATGAGGCTTACGAGCAGTACTTC
- | TRBJ2-5 | 16 | TRBD1 | TRBV28 | CASRDDRGLVEETQYF | TGTGCCAGCAGGGACGACAGGGGGTTGGTCGAAGAGACCCAGTACTTC
- | TRBJ2-7 | 16 | TRBD2 | TRBV13 | CASSEAVGLAGNEQYF | TGTGCCAGCAGCGAAGCGGTGGGACTAGCGGGGAACGAGCAGTACTTC
- | TRBJ1-2 | 12 | - | TRBV6-5 | CASSYQDDGYTF | TGTGCCAGCAGTTACCAGGATGACGGCTACACCTTC
few | TRBJ2-1 | 14 | TRBD2 | TRBV6-5 | CASRSGRAVSEQFF | TGTGCCAGCAGAAGCGGGAGGGCCGTGAGCGAGCAGTTCTTC
once | TRBJ1-1 | 13 | - | TRBV19 | CASMRTGRAEAFF | TGTGCCAGTATGAGGACCGGGCGGGCTGAAGCTTTCTTT
- | TRBJ2-6 | 14 | - | TRBV5-1 | CASKGTQEANVLTF | TGCGCCAGCAAAGGGACACAGGAAGCCAACGTCCTGACTTTC
few | TRBJ1-2 | 17 | TRBD1 | TRBV9 | CASSHVDRGQANYGYTF | TGTGCCAGCAGCCATGTGGACAGGGGGCAAGCCAACTATGGCTACACCTTC
- | TRBJ2-7 | 13 | - | TRBV27 | CASSSGLRIEQYF | TGTGCCAGCAGTTCGGGACTGCGAATAGAGCAGTACTTC
once | TRBJ2-1 | 14 | TRBD2 | TRBV10-2 | CASRPAGGPDEQFF | TGCGCCAGCAGACCAGCGGGAGGGCCTGATGAGCAGTTCTTC
- | TRBJ1-1 | 14 | TRBD1 | TRBV4-2 | CASSPRGRNAEAFF | TGTGCCAGCAGCCCCAGGGGGCGAAACGCTGAAGCTTTCTTT
- | TRBJ2-1 | 13 | TRBD2 | TRBV27 | CASSWETSGKQFF | TGTGCCAGCAGTTGGGAGACTAGCGGAAAGCAGTTCTTC
- | TRBJ1-1 | 12 | TRBD1 | TRBV5-1 | CASSNRGAEAFF | TGCGCCAGCAGTAACAGGGGTGCTGAAGCTTTCTTT
- | TRBJ1-6 | 14 | TRBD1 | TRBV6-4 | CASLRDRINSPLHF | TGTGCCAGCTTGAGGGACAGGATTAATTCACCCCTCCACTTT
- | TRBJ2-4 | 15 | - | TRBV7-9 | CASSPRTDLKNIQYF | TGTGCCAGCAGCCCCCGGACAGACCTCAAAAACATTCAGTACTTC
once | TRBJ1-5 | 17 | TRBD1 | TRBV19 | CASSDNLGTGINQPQHF | TGTGCCAGTAGTGATAACTTAGGGACAGGCATCAATCAGCCCCAGCATTTT
- | TRBJ2-2 | 13 | - | TRBV24-1 | CATSAVDTGELFF | TGTGCCACCAGTGCCGTCGACACCGGGGAGCTGTTTTTT
- | TRBJ2-1 | 18 | TRBD2 | TRBV24-1 | CATSDTTGTSGSYNEQFF | TGTGCCACCAGTGACACAACCGGGACTAGCGGGAGTTACAATGAGCAGTTCTTC
- | TRBJ1-2 | 15 | TRBD1 | TRBV4-2 | CASLPGQGTRYGYTF | TGTGCCAGCTTACCGGGACAGGGGACTCGCTATGGCTACACCTTC
once | TRBJ1-2 | 14 | - | TRBV11-3 | CASSEDRTNYGYTF | TGTGCCAGCAGCGAGGACAGAACTAACTATGGCTACACCTTC
- | TRBJ1-5 | 13 | - | TRBV3-1/TRBV3-2 | CASSHQGRQPQHF | TGTGCCAGCAGCCACCAGGGGCGGCAGCCCCAGCATTTT
- | TRBJ1-6 | 13 | - | TRBV12-3/TRBV12-4 | CASSLKEGSPLHF | TGTGCCAGCAGTTTAAAAGAGGGTTCACCCCTCCACTTT
- | TRBJ1-1 | 14 | - | TRBV7-9 | CASSLTTGNTEAFF | TGTGCCAGCAGCTTAACGACAGGGAACACTGAAGCTTTCTTT
once | TRBJ2-1 | 15 | TRBD1 | TRBV6-2/TRBV6-3 | CASSYGGQTYNEQFF | TGTGCCAGCAGTTACGGGGGACAGACGTACAATGAGCAGTTCTTC
- | TRBJ2-3 | 18 | - | TRBV11-3 | CASSLSSTTRVRTDTQYF | TGTGCCAGCAGCTTAAGTTCTACTACTAGGGTCCGGACAGATACGCAGTATTTT
- | TRBJ2-1 | 16 | TRBD2 | TRBV7-9 | CASSGSWSSGYNEQFF | TGTGCCAGCAGCGGTAGCTGGTCTAGCGGGTACAATGAGCAGTTCTTC
- | TRBJ2-1 | 15 | - | TRBV5-1 | CASSLDGSPYNEQFF | TGCGCCAGCAGCTTAGACGGGAGCCCCTACAATGAGCAGTTCTTC
- | TRBJ2-1 | 13 | TRBD1 | TRBV27 | CASTWTGGNEQFF | TGTGCCAGCACCTGGACAGGGGGCAATGAGCAGTTCTTC
- | TRBJ2-3 | 14 | TRBD2 | TRBV30 | CAWSGTRRTDTQYF | TGTGCCTGGAGTGGGACTAGGCGCACAGATACGCAGTATTTT